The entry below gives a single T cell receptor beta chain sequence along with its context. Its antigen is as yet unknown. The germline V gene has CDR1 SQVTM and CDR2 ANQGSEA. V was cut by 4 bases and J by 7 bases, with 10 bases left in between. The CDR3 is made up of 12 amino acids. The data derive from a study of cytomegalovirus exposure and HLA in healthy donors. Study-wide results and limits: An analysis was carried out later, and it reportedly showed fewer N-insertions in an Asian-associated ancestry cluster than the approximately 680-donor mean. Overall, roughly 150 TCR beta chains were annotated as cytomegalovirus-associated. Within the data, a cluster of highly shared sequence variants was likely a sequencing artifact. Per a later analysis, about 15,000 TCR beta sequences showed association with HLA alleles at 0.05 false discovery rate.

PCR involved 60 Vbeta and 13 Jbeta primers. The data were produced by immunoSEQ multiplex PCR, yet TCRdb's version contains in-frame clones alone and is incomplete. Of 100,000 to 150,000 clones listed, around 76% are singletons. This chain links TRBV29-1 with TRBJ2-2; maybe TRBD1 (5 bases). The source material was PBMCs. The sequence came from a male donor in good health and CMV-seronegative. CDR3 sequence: CSVGGRGGELFF. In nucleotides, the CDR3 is TGCAGCGTTGGGGGAAGGGGCGGGGAGCTGTTTTTT.